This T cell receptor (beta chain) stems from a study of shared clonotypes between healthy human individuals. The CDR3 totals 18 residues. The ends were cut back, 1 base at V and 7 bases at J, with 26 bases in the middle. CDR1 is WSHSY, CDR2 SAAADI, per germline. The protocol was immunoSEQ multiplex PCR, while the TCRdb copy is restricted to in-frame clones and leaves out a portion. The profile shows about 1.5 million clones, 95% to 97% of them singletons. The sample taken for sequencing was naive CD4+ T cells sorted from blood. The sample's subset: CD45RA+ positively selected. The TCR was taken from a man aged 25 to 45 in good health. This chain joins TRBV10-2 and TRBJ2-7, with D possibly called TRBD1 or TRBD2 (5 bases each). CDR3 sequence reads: CASSEFRLKRAIWGEQYF. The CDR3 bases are TGCGCCAGCAGTGAGTTTAGGCTGAAGAGGGCCATTTGGGGGGAGCAGTACTTC.